Presented here are 30 T cell receptor beta chains from one specimen sequenced in a study of T cell repertoires in cytomegalovirus infection. These TCRs are of unknown antigen specificity. TCRdb processed the reads anew with MiXCR; each CDR3 protein has one entry. The table has about 890,000 distinct CDR3 sequences, around 32% seen once. Material: cultured CD8+ T cells from PBMCs, obtained from culture after CMV antigen stimulation. These receptors were collected from a human donor in good health (CMV status not recorded). Some clones in this sample may be carry-over from other donors' samples.

This chain uses TRBV12-3 or TRBV12-4 with TRBJ2-5; 9 nucleotides agree with TRBD1. V was clipped by 6 bases and J by 5 bases; unmatched bases: 7. This CDR3 is 14 amino acids long. The CDR3 bases are TGTGCCAGCAGAACGGGGGACAGGGATGAGACCCAGTACTTC. Encoded protein: CASRTGDRDETQYF.

This clonotype was seen more than once but under ten times. The CDR3 region is CASSPRDRLNEQFF. In DNA form, the CDR3 reads TGTGCCAGCAGCCCGAGGGACAGGCTTAATGAGCAGTTCTTC. The chain couples TRBV7-9 to TRBJ2-1; 8 bases map to TRBD1. V shed 5 bases, J shed 7 bases, and the junction held 7 bases outside the gene matches. The CDR3 consists of 14 residues. Germline V lookup: CDR1 SEHNR, CDR2 FQNEAQ (reference sequence).

The chain links TRBV19 to TRBJ1-5; D is undetermined. V lost 3 bases and J 5 bases, leaving 5 bases between the germline ends. Germline V gene lookup returns CDR1 LNHDA and CDR2 SQIVND (reference sequence). This CDR3 is built from 12 residues. The CDR3 DNA follows: TGTGCCAGTAGTATCGGATATCAGCCCCAGCATTTT. The encoded protein is CASSIGYQPQHF.

Here the CDR3 reads CASSASSGTYNEQFF. CDR3 sequence (DNA): TGTGCCAGTAGTGCCTCTAGCGGAACCTACAATGAGCAGTTCTTC. J is TRBJ2-1 and V is TRBV19; TRBD2 matches at 7 bases. CDR1 LNHDA and CDR2 SQIVND come from the germline V gene (reference sequence). The CDR3 has 15 amino acids. J lost 2 bases, V lost 5 bases, and 6 bases had no gene match.

This clonotype was seen ten or more times. The chain combines TRBV7-9 with TRBJ1-5, with TRBD1 matching over 8 bases. The CDR3 has 14 amino acids. The V gene's germline CDR1 is SEHNR and CDR2 FQNEAQ (reference sequence). The J segment lost 5 bases and the V segment lost 5 bases, leaving 5 bases of the junction unmatched. The CDR3 reads CASSRQGYDQPQHF. CDR3 DNA: TGTGCCAGCAGCAGACAGGGGTACGATCAGCCCCAGCATTTT.

This sequence joins TRBV7-6 and TRBJ1-5, with a tentative D call TRBD1 (5 bases). Per the germline V gene, CDR1 is SGHVS and CDR2 is FNYEAQ. The CDR3 spans 17 residues. V was shortened by 5 bases and J by 2 bases, with 19 bases between the two germline ends. This chain's CDR3 is CASSEGVSGSGNQPQHF. Written as DNA, the CDR3 is TGTGCCAGCAGCGAAGGGGTATCGGGGTCGGGCAATCAGCCCCAGCATTTT.

In its sample, this clonotype was seen a few times. The chain is built from TRBV11-1 and TRBJ2-2; D remains unclear. Germline V gives CDR1 SGHAT, CDR2 FQDESV (reference sequence). Trimming left V 4 bases short and J 7 bases short, with 7 bases between. The CDR3 is 12 residues long. CDR3 region: CASSYSHGELFF. CDR3 DNA sequence: TGTGCCAGCAGCTACAGCCACGGGGAGCTGTTTTTT.

The gene calls are TRBV9 and TRBJ2-2; TRBD1 aligns across 7 bases. From germline, CDR1 is SGDLS and CDR2 YYNGEE. The CDR3 runs 16 residues. The trim removed 2 bases at V and 4 bases at J, leaving 8 bases unmatched. The CDR3 sequence is CASSVPTGKSTGELFF. The CDR3 DNA sequence: TGTGCCAGCAGCGTCCCGACAGGGAAAAGCACCGGGGAGCTGTTTTTT. Full variable domain (outside the CDR3, taken from reference TRBV9 and TRBJ2-2): DSGVTQTPKHLITATGQRVTLRCSPRSGDLSVYWYQQSLDQGLQFLIQYYNGEERAKGNILERFSAQQFPDLHSELNLSSLELGDSALYFCASSVPTGKSTGELFFGEGSRLTVL.

The genes are TRBV10-3 and TRBJ2-2, with 14 bases fitting TRBD2. CDR1 is ENHRY and CDR2 is SYGVKD in the germline V gene. The junction had 2 bases not matched to a gene; V was cut back by 5 bases and J by 0 bases. The CDR3 consists of 17 residues. CDR3 sequence reads: CAISWTSGGPNTGELFF. The CDR3 coding sequence is TGTGCCATCAGTTGGACTAGCGGGGGGCCGAACACCGGGGAGCTGTTTTTT.

This clonotype was counted a few times. Written as DNA, the CDR3 is TGTGCCAGCAGCTTACAGGGGCAGGACACCGGGGAGCTGTTTTTT. Translating gives CASSLQGQDTGELFF. This chain connects TRBV7-6 to TRBJ2-2, with a tentative D call TRBD1 (6 bases). V dropped 2 bases and J dropped 3 bases, with 10 bases sitting between them. From germline, CDR1 is SGHVS and CDR2 FNYEAQ. CDR3 length: 15 amino acids.

This clonotype was found a few times. The chain joins TRBV28 to TRBJ1-4; 8 bases map to TRBD1. The CDR3 runs to 14 residues. The germline V gene has CDR1 MDHEN and CDR2 SYDVKM. Germline trimming cut 5 bases from V and 8 bases from J; bases unmatched to any gene: 7. The CDR3 nucleotides read TGTGCCAGCAGTCTCGACAGGGGATGGGAAAAACTGTTTTTT. It encodes CASSLDRGWEKLFF.

The sample holds a few counts of this clonotype. The chain couples TRBV6-2 or TRBV6-3 to TRBJ2-1; 13 nucleotides line up with TRBD2. CDR1 MNHEY and CDR2 SVGEGT come from the germline V gene. V gave up 0 bases and J gave up 0 bases; unmatched junction bases: 5. The CDR3 length is 19 residues. The CDR3 region has the DNA TGTGCCAGCAGTTACTCGACTAGCGGGGGGCCTAACTCCTACAATGAGCAGTTCTTC. Translation gives CASSYSTSGGPNSYNEQFF.

This chain connects TRBV7-6 to TRBJ2-3; TRBD2 matches at 13 bases. J was trimmed by 4 bases and V by 5 bases; bases with no gene match: 6. The CDR3 spans 16 residues. CDR1 SGHVS and CDR2 FNYEAQ come from the germline V gene. For the CDR3, the DNA is TGTGCCAGCAGCCCAGAAACTAGCGGGGGGGCAGATACGCAGTATTTT. Protein: CASSPETSGGADTQYF.

The genes are TRBV28 and TRBJ2-1, with D maybe TRBD2 (5 bases). There are 16 residues in the CDR3. CDR1 is MDHEN and CDR2 is SYDVKM in the germline V gene. Trimming took 5 bases from V and 8 from J, leaving 22 bases between them. The CDR3, as DNA: TGTGCCAGCAGTCCCACGGTAGCGCCTGGTATGGATGAGCAGTTCTTC. Residues: CASSPTVAPGMDEQFF. Together with reference TRBV28 and TRBJ2-1, the CDR3 gives the full variable domain: DVKVTQSSRYLVKRTGEKVFLECVQDMDHENMFWYRQDPGLGLRLIYFSYDVKMKEKGDIPEGYSVSREKKERFSLILESASTNQTSMYLCASSPTVAPGMDEQFFGPGTRLTVL.

This clonotype has more than one count but fewer than ten. The genes are TRBV28 and TRBJ2-7, with D perhaps being TRBD1 or TRBD2 (5 bases each). Germline V gives CDR1 MDHEN, CDR2 SYDVKM. The CDR3 is made up of 15 amino acids. V gave up 3 bases and J gave up 2 bases, with 14 bases separating them. The CDR3 sequence is CASSFKRGEPYEQYV. CDR3 sequence (DNA): TGTGCCAGCAGTTTTAAGAGGGGAGAGCCCTACGAGCAGTACGTC.

This clonotype was seen repeatedly, ten times or more. J is TRBJ2-7 and V is TRBV4-1; weak D call: TRBD1 (7 bases). V shed 4 bases and J shed 2 bases, with 21 bases lying between them. This CDR3 has 17 residues. Germline CDR1 and CDR2: MGHRA and YSYEKL. The CDR3 region is CASSPSGGDRPAYEQYV. The CDR3 DNA reads as TGCGCCAGCAGCCCCTCTGGCGGGGACAGACCAGCCTACGAGCAGTACGTC.

This chain uses TRBV10-3 with TRBJ2-7, with 7 bases identical to TRBD1. V was pared by 4 bases and J by 5 bases, with 11 bases of the junction left unmatched. The CDR3 has 15 amino acids. The germline V gene encodes CDR1 ENHRY and CDR2 SYGVKD. CDR3 in DNA: TGTGCCATCAGTGTCGCCCTCCCCACAGGGGACGAGCAGTACTTC. Protein: CAISVALPTGDEQYF.

This clonotype showed up many times. V and J are TRBV7-8 and TRBJ2-7; 7 bases map to TRBD1. This CDR3 spans 17 amino acids. Germline CDR1 reads SGHVS; CDR2 reads FQNEAQ. V dropped 0 bases and J dropped 3; count of bases not matched to a gene: 11. The CDR3 sequence is CASSLAPGQALSYEQYF. The CDR3 DNA follows: TGTGCCAGCAGCTTAGCGCCCGGACAGGCTCTTAGCTACGAGCAGTACTTC. Drawing the rest from reference TRBV7-8 and TRBJ2-7, the complete variable domain is GAGVSQSPRYKVAKRGQDVALRCDPISGHVSLFWYQQALGQGPEFLTYFQNEAQLDKSGLPSDRFFAERPEGSVSTLKIQRTQQEDSAVYLCASSLAPGQALSYEQYFGPGTRLTVT.

This clonotype was found a few times. V is TRBV6-4 and J is TRBJ1-3, with D uncertain. CDR1 and CDR2 (germline): MRHNA, SNTAGT. The CDR3 loop spans 15 amino acids. V was clipped by 3 bases and J by 0 bases, with 9 bases between them. DNA for the CDR3: TGTGCCAGCAGTGAGATGGTCAGCTCTGGAAACACCATATATTTT. Protein sequence: CASSEMVSSGNTIYF.

As regards this clonotype: This may be a read error, as it is one base from a much larger clone. This chain links TRBV7-9 with TRBJ1-1, with TRBD1 matching over 8 bases. The trim removed 5 bases at V and 9 bases at J, leaving 5 bases unmatched. There are 12 residues in the CDR3. Germline V gene lookup returns CDR1 SEHNR and CDR2 FQNEAQ (reference sequence). The DNA of the CDR3 is TGTGCCAGCAGCCTCGGGGACAGGCAAGCTTTCTTT. It yields the protein CASSLGDRQAFF.

This clonotype was detected ten times or more. This rearrangement joins TRBV12-3 or TRBV12-4 to TRBJ2-2, with D perhaps TRBD1 (5 bases). The CDR3 extends over 15 amino acids. Trimming took off 4 bases at V and 3 bases at J, with 12 bases between the two ends. The CDR3 is CASSYTDSHTGELFF. CDR3 sequence (DNA): TGTGCCAGCAGTTATACCGACAGCCACACCGGGGAGCTGTTTTTT.

The CDR3 DNA is TGTGCCAGTAGTGGGGTGGCGGGGGGCGAGTCTCATGAGCAGTTCTTC. It codes for CASSGVAGGESHEQFF. The chain uses TRBV19 and TRBJ2-1, with 8 bases identical to TRBD2. V was clipped by 5 bases and J by 8 bases; unmatched bases: 14. The CDR3 consists of 16 residues. CDR1 is LNHDA and CDR2 is SQIVND in the germline V gene (reference sequence).

This clonotype showed up just a few times. The chain is built from TRBV7-2 and TRBJ2-1, with 9 bases aligning to TRBD1. The CDR3 loop spans 15 amino acids. V gave up 3 bases and J gave up 8 bases; unmatched junction bases: 8. Germline-derived CDR1 and CDR2 are SGHTA and FQGNSA. This chain's CDR3 is CASSFRDRDGDEQFF. For the CDR3, the DNA is TGTGCCAGCAGCTTCCGGGACAGGGATGGGGATGAGCAGTTCTTC.

Many counts were recorded for this clonotype. The CDR3 DNA sequence: TGTGCCAGCAGCTTAGCGGGAGGGACTTTCTACGAGCAGTACGTC. Its protein product is CASSLAGGTFYEQYV. This chain connects TRBV7-2 to TRBJ2-7; 7 bases map to TRBD2. The CDR3 runs 15 residues. The J segment lost 3 bases and the V segment lost 0 bases, leaving 5 bases of the junction unmatched. Per the germline V gene, CDR1 is SGHTA and CDR2 is FQGNSA.

The rearrangement links TRBV24-1 to TRBJ2-5; D is unresolved. With 7 bases removed from V and 1 base from J, the gap between germline ends came to 9 bases. From germline, CDR1 is KGHDR and CDR2 SFDVKD. The CDR3 sequence is 13 residues long. This CDR3 reads CATRCPSQETQYF. For the CDR3, the DNA is TGTGCCACCAGATGTCCCTCCCAAGAGACCCAGTACTTC.

This clonotype was seen a handful of times. The rearrangement uses TRBV27 and TRBJ2-5; no clear D. This CDR3 spans 13 amino acids. Between the trimmed V and J ends, which lost 9 bases and 5 bases, there was a span of 16 bases. The germline gives CDR1 MNHEY, CDR2 SMNVEV (reference sequence). In DNA form, the CDR3 reads TGTGCCAGTGCCCAAGGTGATTGGGAGACCCAGTACTTC. Amino acid sequence: CASAQGDWETQYF.

The table lists this clonotype with a few counts. The chain couples TRBV7-9 to TRBJ2-7; either TRBD1 or TRBD2 may fit D (5 bases each). Per germline, CDR1 SEHNR and CDR2 FQNEAQ (reference sequence). Between the trimmed V and J ends, which lost 3 bases and 3 bases, there was a span of 21 bases. This CDR3 has 17 amino acids. CDR3 loop: CASSFHRRGVMGYEQYF. The CDR3 DNA reads as TGTGCCAGCAGCTTCCATAGAAGGGGAGTGATGGGCTACGAGCAGTACTTC.

The rearrangement uses TRBV15 and TRBJ2-3; D unclear. The V gene lost 8 bases and the J gene lost 4 bases, with 4 bases spanning the gap. The CDR3 consists of 10 residues. Germline CDR1 LNHNV, CDR2 YYDKDF (reference sequence). CDR3 in amino acids: CATLADTQYF. The CDR3 DNA reads as TGTGCCACCTTGGCAGATACGCAGTATTTT.

Comments on this clonotype: This may stem from a read error, because a much larger clone lies one nucleotide away. V usage is TRBV7-6 and J usage is TRBJ1-1; 7 positions match TRBD1. The CDR3 extends over 16 amino acids. With 11 bases clipped from V and 3 bases from J, the junction kept 18 bases outside the gene matches. Germline V CDR1 and CDR2: SGHVS, FNYEAQ. This CDR3 is CAGFIWRGRGDTEAFF. The CDR3 DNA reads as TGTGCCGGCTTCATTTGGAGGGGGCGCGGGGACACTGAAGCTTTCTTT. Together with reference TRBV7-6 and TRBJ1-1, the CDR3 gives the full variable domain: GAGVSQSPRYKVTKRGQDVALRCDPISGHVSLYWYRQALGQGPEFLTYFNYEAQQDKSGLPNDRFSAERPEGSISTLTIQRTEQRDSAMYRCAGFIWRGRGDTEAFFGQGTRLTVV.

This clonotype came up a few times. The genes are TRBV5-6 and TRBJ2-2; no reliable D call. V was clipped by 4 bases and J by 5 bases, with 12 bases between them. This CDR3 is built from 14 residues. Germline V lookup: CDR1 SGHDT, CDR2 YYEEEE. The CDR3 DNA reads as TGTGCCAGCAGCCCCCTAGGGCAAACCGGGGAGCTGTTTTTT. It encodes CASSPLGQTGELFF.